This TCR beta chain originates from a study of blood T cell repertoires in COVID-19. Turning to the study itself: Sources were T cells, B-cell-depleted T cells, or PBMCs; the material itself was cDNA or gDNA.

CDR3 length: 15 amino acids. Per the germline V gene, CDR1 is MDHEN and CDR2 is SYDVKM. After removal of 4 bases from V and 5 bases from J, the junction contained 8 bases not matched to a gene. As handled by the study authors: Counts of nucleated cells, estimated from reference gene primer amplification, were obtained. The protocol was immunoSEQ multiplex PCR, while the TCRdb copy is restricted to in-frame clones and leaves out a portion. The V and J calls and the clone size are those of that table, but D and trimming were determined from the DNA. This table has 100,000 to 140,000 clones, roughly 88% appearing once.

Material for sequencing was peripheral blood. The rearrangement links TRBV28 to TRBJ2-5; 9 positions match TRBD1. This clonotype was sampled from a man over 45 with active or convalescent COVID-19. CDR3 DNA: TGTGCCAGCAGTTCACAGGGGGCGGCTGAGGAGACCCAGTACTTC. Translated, it gives CASSSQGAAEETQYF.